The clone carrying this T cell receptor (beta chain) has more than one count but fewer than ten. This sample was taken from a study of cytomegalovirus exposure and HLA in healthy donors. Germline assignment: CDR1 SGHRS and CDR2 YFSETQ. The CDR3 spans 13 residues. The V and J ends lost 2 bases and 3 bases respectively, with 8 bases between them. It was with 60 Vbeta and 13 Jbeta primers that the PCR ran. Clones were sequenced by immunoSEQ multiplex PCR, and TCRdb holds only the in-frame ones, with some missing. The data hold around 64,000 clones, with about 61% observed a single time. This clonotype was obtained from a woman between 50 and 59 years old in good health and CMV-seronegative. The chain joins TRBV5-1 to TRBJ1-2; the D gene is possibly TRBD1 (5 bases). Input material: PBMCs. The CDR3: CASSFAGDYGYTF. DNA of the CDR3: TGCGCCAGCAGCTTCGCGGGGGACTATGGCTACACCTTC.